The clone carrying this T cell receptor beta chain is labeled medium-sized. What it binds is unknown. The sample originates from a study of naive and memory T cell subsets. Study-level results: Far more TCRs reportedly came from tuberculin skin test site biopsies.

The SP2 primer and nested alpha and beta constant region primers amplified ligated cDNA in four rounds. TCRdb processed the UMI-ligation and nested PCR reads anew with MiXCR; each CDR3 protein has one entry. The sample yields more than 30,000 distinct CDR3 sequences, approximately 11% seen once. Germline V gives CDR1 LGHNA, CDR2 YNFKEQ. The ends lost 0 bases at V and 5 bases at J; junction bases unmatched: 6. CDR3 size: 17 residues. Indicated treatment: skin biopsy from PPD injection site in Mantoux-positive individual. TCR cDNA received a 3' ligated oligonucleotide that carried a UMI. Sequences were derived from skin, sampled from a tuberculin skin test site. This sequence was found in an adult in good health. This chain uses TRBV4-2 with TRBJ2-7, with 14 bases lining up with TRBD2. The CDR3 DNA is TGTGCCAGCAGCCAAGATTTTTCGGGACTAGCGGGAGACGAGCAGTACTTC. This sequence encodes CASSQDFSGLAGDEQYF.